The 13 T cell receptor beta chains below all came from one sample that was sequenced in a study of shared T cell receptors in the human thymus. The protocol was immunoSEQ multiplex PCR, while the TCRdb copy is restricted to in-frame clones and leaves out a portion. The sample has about 660,000 clones, 70% to 90% seen once. This sample was shared with a second study, whose subject was human thymus T cells.

Sample: thymocytes. Receptors were obtained from a boy in the first two years of life with a congenital heart defect.

The J gene is TRBJ1-5, the V gene TRBV18; 9 nucleotides agree with TRBD1. Losses at the gene ends were 6 bases for V and 3 bases for J; bases not matched to a gene: 3. CDR1 KGHSH and CDR2 LQKENI come from the germline V gene. This CDR3 contains 14 residues. The CDR3 DNA is TGTGCCAGCTCCGGGGACAGGGCCAATCAGCCCCAGCATTTT. Its protein is CASSGDRANQPQHF. Complete variable domain (other parts from reference TRBV18 and TRBJ1-5): NAGVMQNPRHLVRRRGQEARLRCSPMKGHSHVYWYRQLPEEGLKFMVYLQKENIIDESGMPKERFSAEFPKEGPSILRIQQVVRGDSAAYFCASSGDRANQPQHFGDGTRLSIL.

This clone was observed a single time. The J gene is TRBJ2-5, the V gene TRBV19; perhaps TRBD2 as D (5 bases). This CDR3 has 14 amino acids. Looked up from germline, CDR1 is LNHDA and CDR2 is SQIVND (reference sequence). Deletions cut 1 base from V and 5 bases from J, with 11 bases between. CDR3 in DNA: TGTGCCAGTAGTATAGCGGCGGGTGGGGAGACCCAGTACTTC. Its translation: CASSIAAGGETQYF. The full variable domain, in which reference TRBV19 and TRBJ2-5 provide the parts outside the CDR3, is DGGITQSPKYLFRKEGQNVTLSCEQNLNHDAMYWYRQDPGQGLRLIYYSQIVNDFQKGDIAEGYSVSREKKESFPLTVTSAQKNPTAFYLCASSIAAGGETQYFGPGTRLLVL.

This chain links TRBV19 with TRBJ2-7; D is unresolved. Germline lookup yields CDR1 LNHDA and CDR2 SQIVND (reference sequence). Trimming removed 1 base from V and 5 bases from J, with 15 bases in between. The CDR3 sequence is 15 residues long. CDR3 DNA: TGTGCCAGTAGTATAGTACACCGGCTGGGCAACGAGCAGTACTTC. It yields the protein CASSIVHRLGNEQYF.

V is TRBV4-2 and J is TRBJ1-1; 7 positions agree with TRBD1. V was pared by 0 bases and J by 4 bases, with 8 bases of the junction left unmatched. Germline V gene lookup returns CDR1 LGHNA and CDR2 YNFKEQ. CDR3 length: 16 residues. The CDR3 region is CASSQEISGGATEAFF. The CDR3 DNA sequence: TGTGCCAGCAGCCAAGAGATTTCAGGGGGAGCCACTGAAGCTTTCTTT.

V and J are TRBV6-5 and TRBJ1-3; tentative D call: TRBD1 (5 bases). CDR3 length: 12 residues. Germline values: CDR1 MNHEY, CDR2 SVGAGI. V was cut by 8 bases and J by 1 base, with 6 bases left in between. The CDR3 reads CASQGSGNTIYF. The CDR3 DNA reads as TGTGCCAGCCAGGGTTCTGGAAACACCATATATTTT.

This clone was picked up a small number of times. V and J are TRBV19 and TRBJ1-4, with 8 bases aligning to TRBD1. The CDR3 is made up of 12 amino acids. Germline values: CDR1 LNHDA, CDR2 SQIVND (reference sequence). J gave up 6 bases and V 7 bases, and 1 base lay outside the gene matches. This chain's CDR3 is CASKQGDEKLFF. DNA of the CDR3: TGTGCCAGTAAACAGGGGGATGAAAAACTGTTTTTT.

This CDR3 reads CASTPLGQGFYSNQPQHF. CDR3 in DNA: TGTGCCAGCACTCCTTTGGGACAGGGCTTTTATAGCAATCAGCCCCAGCATTTT. This chain uses TRBV28 with TRBJ1-5; 9 positions match TRBD1. The CDR3 covers 18 residues. Germline trimming cut 7 bases from V and 0 bases from J; bases unmatched to any gene: 13. CDR1 is MDHEN and CDR2 is SYDVKM in the germline V gene.

The chain recombines TRBV27 with TRBJ2-7, with 7 positions matching TRBD1. Germline V gene sequence: CDR1 MNHEY, CDR2 SMNVEV (reference sequence). Trimming removed 3 bases from V and 4 bases from J; junction bases left unmatched: 9. This CDR3 is built from 15 residues. This CDR3 is CASSLVGTDFYEQYF. The CDR3 nucleotides are TGTGCCAGCAGTTTGGTCGGGACAGACTTTTACGAGCAGTACTTC.

The genes are TRBV6-6 and TRBJ1-6; tentative D call: TRBD1 (6 bases). The germline CDR1 and CDR2 sequences are MNHNY and SVGAGI (reference sequence). CDR3 length equals 13 residues. V lost 7 bases to trimming and J lost 5 bases, with 9 bases between them. CDR3 sequence: CASNQGHNSPLHF. DNA for the CDR3: TGTGCCAGCAATCAGGGGCATAATTCACCCCTCCACTTT.

V gene TRBV28 combines with J gene TRBJ2-7; 7 bases match TRBD1. Trimming cost V 6 bases and J 2 bases; bases outside gene matches: 7. This CDR3 region has 14 residues. Germline CDR1 MDHEN, CDR2 SYDVKM. The CDR3 loop reads CASRIGTDTYEQYF. DNA of the CDR3: TGTGCCAGCAGAATCGGGACAGATACCTACGAGCAGTACTTC.

The chain uses TRBV5-6 and TRBJ2-7; tentative D call: TRBD1 (6 bases). The germline CDR1 and CDR2 sequences are SGHDT and YYEEEE. Trimming took off 2 bases at V and 1 base at J, with 16 bases between the two ends. The CDR3 consists of 16 residues. CDR3 nucleotide sequence: TGTGCCAGCAGCTTCGGGGCCAAGGGGGAATCCTACGAGCAGTACTTC. Translated, it gives CASSFGAKGESYEQYF.

The table lists this clone with a count of one. The V gene is TRBV19, the J gene TRBJ1-5, with a tentative D call TRBD1 (5 bases). Germline V lookup: CDR1 LNHDA, CDR2 SQIVND (reference sequence). Trimming removed 1 base from V and 6 bases from J, with 22 bases in between. The CDR3 runs to 18 residues. CDR3 in amino acids: CASSIGGVAVGRGQPQHF. The CDR3 DNA reads as TGTGCCAGTAGTATAGGGGGGGTGGCGGTGGGACGGGGTCAGCCCCAGCATTTT.

J is TRBJ1-5 and V is TRBV27; D might be TRBD1 (6 bases). The V and J ends lost 3 bases and 6 bases respectively, with 15 bases between them. CDR3 length equals 15 residues. The germline gives CDR1 MNHEY, CDR2 SMNVEV (reference sequence). The CDR3 nucleotides read TGTGCCAGCAGTTTGGAGGGCGGGGGCGGTCAGCCCCAGCATTTT. As protein: CASSLEGGGGQPQHF.